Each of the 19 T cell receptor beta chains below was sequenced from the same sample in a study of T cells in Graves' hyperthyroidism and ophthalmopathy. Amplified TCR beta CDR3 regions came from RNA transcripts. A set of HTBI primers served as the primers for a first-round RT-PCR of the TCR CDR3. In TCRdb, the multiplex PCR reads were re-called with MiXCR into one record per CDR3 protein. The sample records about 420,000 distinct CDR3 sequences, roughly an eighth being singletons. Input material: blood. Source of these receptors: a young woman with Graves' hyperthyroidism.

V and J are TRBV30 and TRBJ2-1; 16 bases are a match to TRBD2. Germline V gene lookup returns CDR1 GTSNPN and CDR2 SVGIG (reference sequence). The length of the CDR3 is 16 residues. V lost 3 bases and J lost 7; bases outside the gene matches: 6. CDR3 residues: CAWRGTSGRADNEQFF. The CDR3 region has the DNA TGTGCCTGGAGGGGGACTAGCGGGAGGGCCGATAATGAGCAGTTCTTC. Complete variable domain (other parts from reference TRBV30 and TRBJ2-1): SQTIHQWPATLVQPVGSPLSLECTVEGTSNPNLYWYRQAAGRGLQLLFYSVGIGQISSEVPQNLSASRPQDRQFILSSKKLLLSDSGFYLCAWRGTSGRADNEQFFGPGTRLTVL.

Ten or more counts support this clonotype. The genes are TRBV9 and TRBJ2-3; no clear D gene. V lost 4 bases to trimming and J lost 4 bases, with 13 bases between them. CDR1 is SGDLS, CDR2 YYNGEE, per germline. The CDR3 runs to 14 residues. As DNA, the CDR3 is TGTGCCAGCAGCCCCGGGCCTTACTCAGATACGCAGTATTTT. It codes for CASSPGPYSDTQYF.

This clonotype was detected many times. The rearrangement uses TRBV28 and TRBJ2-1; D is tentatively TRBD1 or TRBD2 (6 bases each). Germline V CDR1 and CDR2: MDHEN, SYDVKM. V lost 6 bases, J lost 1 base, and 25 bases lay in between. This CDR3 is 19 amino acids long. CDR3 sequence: CASRGDLAARDTSYNEQFF. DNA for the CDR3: TGTGCCAGCAGAGGCGATTTAGCGGCACGGGACACGTCCTACAATGAGCAGTTCTTC.

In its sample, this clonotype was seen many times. The CDR3 bases are TGTGCCAGCAGTGAAACCCCGCTGGGCGAGCAGTACTTC. Protein sequence: CASSETPLGEQYF. The gene calls are TRBV2 and TRBJ2-7; D ambiguous. CDR1 SNHLY and CDR2 FYNNEI come from the germline V gene. The CDR3 runs to 13 residues. V was cut by 2 bases and J by 6 bases, with 11 bases left in between.

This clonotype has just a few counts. The CDR3 DNA reads as TGTGCCAGCAGCTTAGTATCGTTCGGTAGGCGGGCCCCTGGAAACACCATATATTTT. Residues: CASSLVSFGRRAPGNTIYF. The V gene is TRBV11-2, the J gene TRBJ1-3; D is uncertain. The CDR3 sequence is 19 residues long. Germline V CDR1 and CDR2: SGHAT, FQNNGV. Trimming removed 1 base from V and 2 bases from J, with 21 bases in between.

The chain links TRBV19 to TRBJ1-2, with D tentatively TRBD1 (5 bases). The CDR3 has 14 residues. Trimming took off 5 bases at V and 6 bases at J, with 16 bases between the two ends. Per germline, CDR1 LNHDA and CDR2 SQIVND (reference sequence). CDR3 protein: CASSPRLGGHGYTF. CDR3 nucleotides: TGTGCCAGTAGTCCCCGTTTGGGGGGTCATGGCTACACCTTC.

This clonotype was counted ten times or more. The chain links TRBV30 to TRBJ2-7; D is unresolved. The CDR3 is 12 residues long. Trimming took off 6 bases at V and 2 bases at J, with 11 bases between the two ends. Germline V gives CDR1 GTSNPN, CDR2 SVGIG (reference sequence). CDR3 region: CACVRPPYEQYF. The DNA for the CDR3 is TGTGCCTGCGTTAGGCCCCCCTACGAGCAGTACTTC.

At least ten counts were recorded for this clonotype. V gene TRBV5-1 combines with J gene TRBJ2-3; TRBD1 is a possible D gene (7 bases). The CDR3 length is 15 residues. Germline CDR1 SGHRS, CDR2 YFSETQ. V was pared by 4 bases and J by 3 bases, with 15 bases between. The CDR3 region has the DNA TGCGCCAGCAGCACCGCGGGACAGCTAACAGATACGCAGTATTTT. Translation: CASSTAGQLTDTQYF.

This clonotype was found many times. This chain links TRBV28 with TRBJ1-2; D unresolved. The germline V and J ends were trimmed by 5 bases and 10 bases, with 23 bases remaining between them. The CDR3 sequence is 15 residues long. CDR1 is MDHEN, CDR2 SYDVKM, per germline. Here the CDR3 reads CASSPLGVRMGAYTF. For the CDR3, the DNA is TGTGCCAGCAGTCCCCTCGGGGTCAGGATGGGCGCCTACACCTTC.

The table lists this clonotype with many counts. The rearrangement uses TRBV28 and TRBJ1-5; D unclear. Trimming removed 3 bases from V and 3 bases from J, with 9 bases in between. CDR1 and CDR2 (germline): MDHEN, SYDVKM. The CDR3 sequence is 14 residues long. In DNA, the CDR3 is TGTGCCAGCAGTTTCCCAGCCTTCAATCAGCCCCAGCATTTT. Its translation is CASSFPAFNQPQHF.

This chain's CDR3 is CASSFSHNTGELFF. CDR3 DNA sequence: TGTGCCAGCAGCTTCTCTCACAACACCGGGGAGCTGTTTTTT. The rearrangement uses TRBV5-6 and TRBJ2-2, with D unresolved. Germline values: CDR1 SGHDT, CDR2 YYEEEE. The V and J ends lost 2 bases and 2 bases respectively, with 7 bases between them. This CDR3 is 14 amino acids long.

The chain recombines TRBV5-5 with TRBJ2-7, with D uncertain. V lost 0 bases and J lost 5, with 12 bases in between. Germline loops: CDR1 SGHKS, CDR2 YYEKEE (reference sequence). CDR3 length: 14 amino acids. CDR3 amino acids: CASSLVYGIDEQYF. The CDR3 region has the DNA TGTGCCAGCAGCTTGGTATATGGGATCGACGAGCAGTACTTC.

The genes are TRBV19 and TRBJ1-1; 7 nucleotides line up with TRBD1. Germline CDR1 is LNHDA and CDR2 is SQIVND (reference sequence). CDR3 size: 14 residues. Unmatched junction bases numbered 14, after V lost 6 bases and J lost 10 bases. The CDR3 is CASSSGGSPGGAFF. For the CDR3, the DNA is TGTGCCAGTAGCTCAGGGGGTTCGCCGGGCGGAGCTTTCTTT.

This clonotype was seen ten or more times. The CDR3 spells CSARLAGSEQFF. CDR3 nucleotides: TGCAGTGCTAGACTAGCGGGAAGCGAGCAGTTCTTC. This chain connects TRBV20-1 to TRBJ2-1; 9 bases fit TRBD2. CDR1 DFQATT and CDR2 SNEGSKA come from the germline V gene (reference sequence). With V trimmed by 2 bases and J by 10 bases, 3 bases remained unmatched. CDR3 length: 12 amino acids.

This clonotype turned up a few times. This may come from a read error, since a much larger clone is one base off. The CDR3 DNA is TGTGCCAGCACCCAACTCTCCTACGAGCAGTTCTTC. This translates into CASTQLSYEQFF. V is TRBV2 and J is TRBJ2-7, with D unclear. The DNA end is more similar to TRBJ2-1, so the J call may be wrong. The CDR3 runs to 12 residues. Germline CDR1 and CDR2: SNHLY and FYNNEI.

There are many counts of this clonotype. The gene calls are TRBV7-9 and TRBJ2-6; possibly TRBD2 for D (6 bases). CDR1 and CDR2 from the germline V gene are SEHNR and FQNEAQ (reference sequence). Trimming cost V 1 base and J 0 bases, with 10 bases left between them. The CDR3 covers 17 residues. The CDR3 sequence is CASSLGDSSSGANVLTF. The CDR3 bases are TGTGCCAGCAGCTTAGGGGACTCCAGCTCTGGGGCCAACGTCCTGACTTTC.

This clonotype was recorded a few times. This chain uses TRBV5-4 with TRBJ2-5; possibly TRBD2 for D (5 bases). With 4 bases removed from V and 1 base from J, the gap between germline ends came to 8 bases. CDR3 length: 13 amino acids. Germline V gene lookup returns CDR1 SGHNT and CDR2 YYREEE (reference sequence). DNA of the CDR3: TGTGCCAGCAGCACCACTAGCCAAGAGACCCAGTACTTC. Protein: CASSTTSQETQYF. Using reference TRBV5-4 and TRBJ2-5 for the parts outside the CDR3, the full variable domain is ETGVTQSPTHLIKTRGQQVTLRCSSQSGHNTVSWYQQALGQGPQFIFQYYREEENGRGNFPPRFSGLQFPNYSSELNVNALELDDSALYLCASSTTSQETQYFGPGTRLLVL.

This CDR3 is CASSPTDRYTGELFF. The CDR3 region has the DNA TGTGCCAGTAGTCCCACGGACAGATACACCGGGGAGCTGTTTTTT. J is TRBJ2-2 and V is TRBV19; perhaps TRBD1 as D (6 bases). The CDR3 runs 15 residues. The germline V gene has CDR1 LNHDA and CDR2 SQIVND (reference sequence). The V gene lost 5 bases and the J gene lost 3 bases, with 13 bases spanning the gap.

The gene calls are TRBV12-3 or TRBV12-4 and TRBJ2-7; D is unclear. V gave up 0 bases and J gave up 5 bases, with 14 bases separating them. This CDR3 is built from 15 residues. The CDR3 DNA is TGTGCCAGCAGTTTAGCGCTGGGTGGGGTACACGAGCAGTACTTC. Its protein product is CASSLALGGVHEQYF.